This TCR beta chain is drawn from a study of blood T cell repertoires in COVID-19. Study-level information: COVID-19 samples collected from the United States, Italy and Spain covered acute and convalescent phases. The analysed material was cDNA or gDNA that came from T cells, B-cell-depleted T cells, or PBMCs.

Per the original data handling: Counts of nucleated cells, estimated from reference gene primer amplification, were obtained. Only in-frame clones appear in the TCRdb table, and some are missing; sequencing was by immunoSEQ multiplex PCR. The V and J calls and the clone size are those of that table, but D and trimming were determined from the DNA. Of fewer than 200,000 clones in the sample, 80% to 90% were seen once. Trimming cost V 10 bases and J 1 base, with 10 bases left between them. CDR1 is SEHNR, CDR2 FQNEAQ, per germline (reference sequence). CDR3 length: 12 residues. The receptor was isolated from a man aged 18 to 29 who had recovered from COVID-19. The sample taken for sequencing was peripheral blood. V and J are TRBV7-9 and TRBJ2-5; D unresolved. Here the CDR3 reads CATALIQETQYF. The CDR3, as DNA: TGTGCCACCGCACTAATCCAAGAGACCCAGTACTTC.